This record covers a single T cell receptor (beta chain). Its target is not known. CDR1 and CDR2 from the germline V gene are MNHEY and SVGAGI. Trimming cost V 6 bases and J 4 bases; bases outside gene matches: 6. The CDR3 runs 13 residues. This specimen comes from a study of OX40 agonist ivuxolimab in advanced cancers. General study findings and limits: There were, on average, more expanded clones in CD8+ T cells than in CD4+.

The repertoire was sequenced with immunoSEQ multiplex PCR; TCRdb's copy has only in-frame clones and lacks some. The data hold 63,000 or so clones, with about 90% observed a single time. The TCR comes from an adult with an advanced solid tumor such as melanoma, head and neck, liver or kidney cancer. The chain is built from TRBV6-5 and TRBJ2-7; 7 positions match TRBD1. The material sequenced was CD4+ or CD8+ T cells sorted from blood, taken in a trial of the OX40 agonist ivuxolimab. The CDR3: CASRSRQGYEQYF. The CDR3 DNA is TGTGCCAGCAGATCGAGACAGGGTTACGAGCAGTACTTC.